Sequencing of this T cell receptor beta chain was carried out in a study of blood T cell repertoires in COVID-19. Study details: Italy, Spain and the United States were the sources of the convalescent and acute COVID-19 samples. PBMCs, B-cell-depleted T cells, or T cells provided the cDNA or gDNA that made up the material.

As to this clone: The junction and the germline gene differ at one end; a read error may be behind it.

In the authors' methods: Cell counts per sample came from amplifying reference gene primers. Here immunoSEQ multiplex PCR was the method, and the copy in TCRdb shows in-frame clones only, minus some. Clonal size and the V and J genes are those of that table, whereas D and trimming came from the DNA. The sample has under 35,000 clones; roughly nine tenths are singletons. The CDR3 contains 14 residues. Looked up from germline, CDR1 is MNHEY and CDR2 is SVGAGI. This receptor was obtained from a human donor in a cohort sampled during active COVID-19. Source material: peripheral blood. This chain uses TRBV6-5 with TRBJ1-1; D is unresolved. CDR3 loop: CANSYSTPNTEAFF. CDR3 nucleotides: TGTGCCAACAGTTACTCGACACCTAACACTGAAGCTTTCTTT.